These 4 T cell receptor beta chains share one sample of origin, sequenced in a study of blood T cell repertoires in COVID-19. Sequencing was performed with immunoSEQ multiplex PCR; in TCRdb, only in-frame clones are kept and a portion is missing. The sample contains 150,000 to 200,000 clones, roughly 87% of which appear only once. Source material: peripheral blood. These receptors all stem from a woman between 45 and 65 years old with acute or convalescent COVID-19.

The chain has TRBV14 and TRBJ2-1; possibly TRBD2 for D (5 bases). Germline-derived CDR1 and CDR2 are SGHDN and FVKESK. The CDR3 covers 15 residues. V was cut by 1 base and J by 3 bases, with 10 bases left in between. The DNA for the CDR3 is TGTGCCAGCAGCCAAGGATGGGGAGTCTACAATGAGCAGTTCTTC. Its protein is CASSQGWGVYNEQFF.

This chain connects TRBV19 to TRBJ1-2, with unresolved D. The CDR3 contains 14 residues. V lost 3 bases and J 6 bases, leaving 14 bases between the germline ends. Germline CDR1 LNHDA, CDR2 SQIVND (reference sequence). The CDR3 sequence is CASSIPSYGDGYTF. Written as DNA, the CDR3 is TGTGCCAGTAGTATCCCCTCGTACGGGGATGGCTACACCTTC. The variable domain in full, completed from reference TRBV19 and TRBJ1-2, reads DGGITQSPKYLFRKEGQNVTLSCEQNLNHDAMYWYRQDPGQGLRLIYYSQIVNDFQKGDIAEGYSVSREKKESFPLTVTSAQKNPTAFYLCASSIPSYGDGYTFGSGTRLTVV.

The chain uses TRBV11-3 and TRBJ1-2, with 8 nucleotides matching TRBD1. The J segment lost 4 bases and the V segment lost 11 bases, leaving 6 bases of the junction unmatched. The CDR3 spans 12 residues. Germline-derived CDR1 and CDR2 are SGHNT and YENEEA. CDR3 nucleotide sequence: TGTGCCTCGGCGACAGGGGCCTATGGCTACACCTTC. Translation: CASATGAYGYTF.

This sequence joins TRBV5-6 and TRBJ1-2; D unclear. Germline CDR1 reads SGHDT; CDR2 reads YYEEEE. The CDR3 runs 14 residues. Trimming removed 4 bases from V and 4 bases from J, with 14 bases in between. CDR3 sequence reads: CASSLGQNLYGYTF. For the CDR3, the DNA is TGTGCCAGCAGCCTTGGTCAGAACCTCTATGGCTACACCTTC.